A single sample gave rise to the 14 T cell receptor beta chains below, sequenced in a study of CD8+ T cells in alopecia areata. Treatment reported: oral pan-JAK inhibitor, 5-10 mg twice daily. The authors extracted RNA and reverse transcribed it into cDNA as the sequencing template. Assay: immunoSEQ multiplex PCR; the TCRdb copy retains only in-frame clones and omits some. The sample shows 120,000 to 150,000 clones, 75% to 85% of them seen only once. The sequencing here drew on CD8+ T cells sorted from blood, taken at week 4, from a patient treated with tofacitinib. The origin of the receptors is a human donor with alopecia areata.

CDR3 sequence reads: CASSGSRWQSDWVGEQFF. The CDR3 bases are TGTGCCAGCAGCGGGAGTAGGTGGCAGTCCGATTGGGTTGGCGAGCAGTTCTTC. V and J are TRBV7-9 and TRBJ2-1; D may be TRBD2 (5 bases). This CDR3 region has 18 residues. V lost 5 bases, J lost 10 bases, and 30 bases lay in between. Germline CDR1 SEHNR, CDR2 FQNEAQ (reference sequence).

This chain links TRBV7-8 with TRBJ2-7; D is ambiguous. Per the germline V gene, CDR1 is SGHVS and CDR2 is FQNEAQ. This CDR3 has 14 residues. V shed 5 bases and J shed 2 bases, with 13 bases lying between them. CDR3 amino acids: CASSPVGATYEQYF. The CDR3 nucleotides read TGTGCCAGCAGCCCAGTCGGTGCCACCTACGAGCAGTACTTC.

J is TRBJ1-2 and V is TRBV4-3, with a weak D call TRBD1 (6 bases). Germline CDR1 LGHNA, CDR2 YSLEER. Trimming cost V 1 base and J 7 bases, with 10 bases left between them. CDR3 length equals 13 residues. The CDR3 region has the DNA TGCGCCAGCAGCCAAGTGGGGGGCGGTGGCTACACCTTC. Residues: CASSQVGGGGYTF.

V is TRBV4-1 and J is TRBJ2-3; D gene unclear. The CDR3 sequence is 13 residues long. The V and J ends lost 1 base and 6 bases respectively, with 8 bases between them. Germline CDR1 is MGHRA and CDR2 is YSYEKL. In DNA, the CDR3 is TGCGCCAGCAGCCAAGGCTTGGGGGATACGCAGTATTTT. This translates into CASSQGLGDTQYF.

CDR3 protein: CASSYSKGMETQYF. The DNA of the CDR3 is TGTGCCAGCAGTTACTCGAAGGGGATGGAGACCCAGTACTTC. This chain joins TRBV6-5 and TRBJ2-5, with TRBD1 as a possible D gene (5 bases). The CDR3 runs to 14 residues. The V gene's germline CDR1 is MNHEY and CDR2 SVGAGI. V lost 0 bases and J 5 bases, leaving 10 bases between the germline ends.

The V call is TRBV27, the J call TRBJ2-7; D may match TRBD1 or TRBD2 (5 bases each). From germline, CDR1 is MNHEY and CDR2 SMNVEV (reference sequence). This CDR3 contains 13 residues. The V and J ends lost 8 bases and 7 bases respectively, with 18 bases between them. The CDR3 sequence: CASGLSGTSEQYF. CDR3 bases: TGTGCCAGCGGTCTATCCGGGACGAGTGAGCAGTACTTC.

This clone is a singleton in its sample. V gene TRBV5-7 combines with J gene TRBJ2-2, with a tentative D call TRBD1 (6 bases). TRBV5-7 falls under the ORF class, with uncertain function. Deletions cut 0 bases from V and 5 bases from J, with 14 bases between. The CDR3 is 16 residues long. The CDR3 here is CASSLESGVETGELFF. The CDR3 DNA reads TGTGCCAGCAGCTTGGAATCAGGGGTGGAGACCGGGGAGCTGTTTTTT.

The chain couples TRBV10-3 to TRBJ2-3, with TRBD1 identical over 11 bases. The CDR3 totals 12 residues. Germline V gene data show CDR1 as ENHRY and CDR2 as SYGVKD. With 8 bases clipped from V and 6 bases from J, the junction kept 1 base outside the gene matches. The CDR3 sequence: CAIGDRGDTQYF. DNA for the CDR3: TGTGCCATCGGGGACAGGGGGGATACGCAGTATTTT.

This clone was observed a few times. This chain links TRBV10-3 with TRBJ2-1, with D tentatively TRBD2 (6 bases). Germline V gene data show CDR1 as ENHRY and CDR2 as SYGVKD. The V gene lost 3 bases and the J gene lost 7 bases, with 16 bases spanning the gap. The CDR3 runs 15 residues. The CDR3 DNA reads TGTGCCATCAGTGACCTGTTTAGCGGCAAAAATGAGCAGTTCTTC. It codes for CAISDLFSGKNEQFF.

The chain uses TRBV6-5 and TRBJ2-7; D gene unclear. V lost 7 bases and J 3 bases, leaving 10 bases between the germline ends. The germline gives CDR1 MNHEY, CDR2 SVGAGI. The CDR3 runs 12 residues. Here the CDR3 reads CASISGNYEQYF. DNA for the CDR3: TGTGCCAGCATTTCGGGTAACTACGAGCAGTACTTC.

The chain uses TRBV12-5 and TRBJ2-1; 9 positions match TRBD1. The CDR3 totals 15 residues. The V gene's germline CDR1 is LGHNT and CDR2 FRNRAP. With V trimmed by 6 bases and J by 5 bases, 8 bases remained unmatched. The CDR3 DNA reads as TGTGCTAGTGGCATGCTCGGGACAGGGAACAATGAGCAGTTCTTC. Amino acid sequence: CASGMLGTGNNEQFF.

A few counts support this clone. The rearrangement uses TRBV29-1 and TRBJ2-2; unclear D gene. V dropped 4 bases and J dropped 0 bases, with 12 bases sitting between them. The CDR3 consists of 15 residues. Germline loops: CDR1 SQVTM, CDR2 ANQGSEA. The CDR3 loop reads CSVGRKGANTGELFF. The CDR3 nucleotides are TGCAGCGTTGGACGGAAGGGTGCGAACACCGGGGAGCTGTTTTTT.

This chain uses TRBV6-5 with TRBJ1-1, with 8 bases aligning to TRBD1. The CDR3 covers 14 residues. The junction had 6 bases not matched to a gene; V was cut back by 4 bases and J by 5 bases. Looked up from germline, CDR1 is MNHEY and CDR2 is SVGAGI. The CDR3 protein is CASSSDRVRTEAFF. The DNA for the CDR3 is TGTGCCAGCAGTTCGGACAGGGTGCGGACTGAAGCTTTCTTT.

The rearrangement uses TRBV9 and TRBJ1-1; TRBD1 matches at 8 bases. CDR3 length: 15 amino acids. Losses at the gene ends were 6 bases for V and 3 bases for J; bases not matched to a gene: 10. The germline V gene has CDR1 SGDLS and CDR2 YYNGEE. CDR3 residues: CASTLQDREDTEAFF. CDR3 DNA sequence: TGTGCCAGCACGCTGCAGGACAGGGAAGACACTGAAGCTTTCTTT.